This T cell receptor beta chain derives from a study of blood T cell repertoires in COVID-19. Study-wide context: Samples taken during acute and convalescent COVID-19 were collected in the United States, Italy and Spain.

Original analysis: The assay estimated nucleated cells by amplifying reference gene primers. Assay used: immunoSEQ multiplex PCR; TCRdb lists only in-frame clones, some missing. V, J and clone size reflect that table, while D and trimming were determined from the DNA. The table includes 75,000 or so clones, approximately 87% detected once. Sequenced: peripheral blood. The receptor's source is an elderly woman with acute or convalescent COVID-19.

This CDR3 is CASSLLPGQSSYEQYF. The CDR3 nucleotides are TGCGCCAGCAGCTTGCTACCGGGACAGAGCTCCTACGAGCAGTACTTC. This chain joins TRBV5-1 and TRBJ2-7; 7 bases align to TRBD1. CDR1 SGHRS and CDR2 YFSETQ come from the germline V gene. Trimming cost V 1 base and J 0 bases; bases outside gene matches: 7. CDR3 size: 16 residues.